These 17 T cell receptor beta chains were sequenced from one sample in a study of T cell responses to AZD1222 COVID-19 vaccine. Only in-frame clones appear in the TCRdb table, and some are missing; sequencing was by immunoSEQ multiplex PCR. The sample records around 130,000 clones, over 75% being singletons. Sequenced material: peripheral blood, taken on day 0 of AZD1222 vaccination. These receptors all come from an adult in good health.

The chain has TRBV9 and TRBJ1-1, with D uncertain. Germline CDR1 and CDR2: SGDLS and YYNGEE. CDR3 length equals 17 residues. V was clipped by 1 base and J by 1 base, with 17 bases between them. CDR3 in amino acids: CASSVSQRRTANTEAFF. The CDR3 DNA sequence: TGTGCCAGCAGCGTAAGCCAGAGACGGACGGCGAACACTGAAGCTTTCTTT.

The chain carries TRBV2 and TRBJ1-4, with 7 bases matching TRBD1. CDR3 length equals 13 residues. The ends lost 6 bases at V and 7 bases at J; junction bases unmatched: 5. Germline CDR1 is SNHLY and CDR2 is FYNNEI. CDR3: CASRDRAGEKLFF. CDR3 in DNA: TGTGCCAGCAGAGACAGGGCGGGTGAAAAACTGTTTTTT.

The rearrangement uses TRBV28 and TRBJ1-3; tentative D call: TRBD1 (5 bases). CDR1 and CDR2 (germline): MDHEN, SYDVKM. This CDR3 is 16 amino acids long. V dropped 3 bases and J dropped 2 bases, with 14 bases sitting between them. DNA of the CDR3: TGTGCCAGCAGTTTCCACGACAGAGACCCTGGAAACACCATATATTTT. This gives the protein CASSFHDRDPGNTIYF.

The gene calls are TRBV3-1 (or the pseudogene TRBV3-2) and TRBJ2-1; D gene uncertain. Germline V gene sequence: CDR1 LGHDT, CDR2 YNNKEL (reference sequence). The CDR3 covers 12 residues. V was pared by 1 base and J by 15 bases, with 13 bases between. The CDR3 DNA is TGTGCCAGCAGCCAAGTTGACCGGGTTAGGTTCTTC. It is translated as CASSQVDRVRFF.

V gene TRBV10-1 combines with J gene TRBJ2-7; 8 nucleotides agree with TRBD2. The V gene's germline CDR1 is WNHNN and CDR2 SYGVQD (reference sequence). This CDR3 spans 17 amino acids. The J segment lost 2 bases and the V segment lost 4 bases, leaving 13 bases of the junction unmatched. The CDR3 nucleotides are TGCGCCAGCAGTGCCTCTCTAGTGCGGGGGGCACCCTACGAGCAGTACTTC. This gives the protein CASSASLVRGAPYEQYF.

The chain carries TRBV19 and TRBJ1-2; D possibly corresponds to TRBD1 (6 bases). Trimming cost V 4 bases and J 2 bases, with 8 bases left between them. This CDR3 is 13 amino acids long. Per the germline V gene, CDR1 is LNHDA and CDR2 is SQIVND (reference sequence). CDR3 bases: TGTGCCAGTAGTAAACAGGGAAACTATGGCTACACCTTC. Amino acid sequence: CASSKQGNYGYTF.

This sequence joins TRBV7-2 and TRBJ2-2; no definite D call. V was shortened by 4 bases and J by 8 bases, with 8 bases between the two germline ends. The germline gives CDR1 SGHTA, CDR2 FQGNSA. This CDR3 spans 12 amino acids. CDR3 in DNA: TGTGCCAGCAGCTCCGCCCGGGGGGAGCTGTTTTTT. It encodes CASSSARGELFF.

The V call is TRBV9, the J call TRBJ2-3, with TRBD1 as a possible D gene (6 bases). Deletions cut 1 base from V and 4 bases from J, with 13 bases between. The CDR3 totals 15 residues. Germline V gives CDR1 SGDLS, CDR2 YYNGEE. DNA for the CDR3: TGTGCCAGCAGCGTAACAGGGTTTAGGGCAGATACGCAGTATTTT. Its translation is CASSVTGFRADTQYF.

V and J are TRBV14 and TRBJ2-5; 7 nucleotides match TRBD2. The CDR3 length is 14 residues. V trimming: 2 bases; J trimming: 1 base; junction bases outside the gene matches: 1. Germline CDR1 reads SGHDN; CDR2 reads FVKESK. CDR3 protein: CASSQPGGQETQYF. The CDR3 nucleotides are TGTGCCAGCAGCCAACCGGGGGGCCAAGAGACCCAGTACTTC.

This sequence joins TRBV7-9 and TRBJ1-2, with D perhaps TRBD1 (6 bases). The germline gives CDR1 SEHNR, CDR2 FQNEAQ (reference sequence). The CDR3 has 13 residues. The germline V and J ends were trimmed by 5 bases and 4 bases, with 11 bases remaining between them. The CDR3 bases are TGTGCCAGCAGCCTTGGGGGCAGCTATGGCTACACCTTC. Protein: CASSLGGSYGYTF.

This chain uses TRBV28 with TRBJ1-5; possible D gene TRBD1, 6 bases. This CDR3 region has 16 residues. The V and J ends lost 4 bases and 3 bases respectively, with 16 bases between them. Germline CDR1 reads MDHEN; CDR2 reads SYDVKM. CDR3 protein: CASSSSNDRLNQPQHF. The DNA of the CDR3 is TGTGCCAGCAGTTCCTCAAACGACAGGCTCAATCAGCCCCAGCATTTT.

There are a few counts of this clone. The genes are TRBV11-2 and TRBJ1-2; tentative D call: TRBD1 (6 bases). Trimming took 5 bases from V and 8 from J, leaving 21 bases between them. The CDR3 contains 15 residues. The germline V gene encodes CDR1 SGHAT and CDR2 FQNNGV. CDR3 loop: CASSTRLRQDSGYTF. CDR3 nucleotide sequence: TGTGCCAGCAGCACCCGCCTACGACAGGATTCGGGCTACACCTTC. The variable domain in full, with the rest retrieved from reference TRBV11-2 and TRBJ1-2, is EAGVAQSPRYKIIEKRQSVAFWCNPISGHATLYWYQQILGQGPKLLIQFQNNGVVDDSQLPKDRFSAERLKGVDSTLKIQPAKLEDSAVYLCASSTRLRQDSGYTFGSGTRLTVV.

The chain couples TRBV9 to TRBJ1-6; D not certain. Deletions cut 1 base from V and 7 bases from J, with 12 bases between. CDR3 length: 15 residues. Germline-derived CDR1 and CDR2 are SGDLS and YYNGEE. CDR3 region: CASSVRKGGNSPLHF. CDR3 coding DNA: TGTGCCAGCAGCGTAAGGAAAGGAGGAAATTCACCCCTCCACTTT.

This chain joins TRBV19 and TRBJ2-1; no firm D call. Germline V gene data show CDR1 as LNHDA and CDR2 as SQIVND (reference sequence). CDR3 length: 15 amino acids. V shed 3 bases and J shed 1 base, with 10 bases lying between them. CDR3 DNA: TGTGCCAGTAGTATTTCTTTACTTTCCTACAATGAGCAGTTCTTC. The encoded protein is CASSISLLSYNEQFF.

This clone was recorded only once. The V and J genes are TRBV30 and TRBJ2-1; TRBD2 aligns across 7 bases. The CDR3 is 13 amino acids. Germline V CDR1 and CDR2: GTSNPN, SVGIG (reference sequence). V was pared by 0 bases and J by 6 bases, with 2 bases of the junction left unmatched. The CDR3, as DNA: TGTGCCTGGAGTGTTCCGGGGGGCAATGAGCAGTTCTTC. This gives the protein CAWSVPGGNEQFF.

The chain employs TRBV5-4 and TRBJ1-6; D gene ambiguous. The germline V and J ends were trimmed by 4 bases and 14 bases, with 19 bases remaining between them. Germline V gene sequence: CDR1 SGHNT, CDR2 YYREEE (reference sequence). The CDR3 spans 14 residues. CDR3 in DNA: TGTGCCAGCAGCGGGCGGGGTTCAAGCGGGACCCTCCACTTT. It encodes CASSGRGSSGTLHF.

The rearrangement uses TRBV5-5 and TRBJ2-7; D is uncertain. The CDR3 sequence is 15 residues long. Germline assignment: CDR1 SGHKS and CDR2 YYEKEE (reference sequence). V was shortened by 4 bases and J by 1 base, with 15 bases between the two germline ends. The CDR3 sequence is CASSMHSLGSYEQYF. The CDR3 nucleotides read TGTGCCAGCAGCATGCACTCACTGGGATCCTACGAGCAGTACTTC. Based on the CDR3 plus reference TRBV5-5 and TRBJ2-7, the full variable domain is DAGVTQSPTHLIKTRGQQVTLRCSPISGHKSVSWYQQVLGQGPQFIFQYYEKEERGRGNFPDRFSARQFPNYSSELNVNALLLGDSALYLCASSMHSLGSYEQYFGPGTRLTVT.